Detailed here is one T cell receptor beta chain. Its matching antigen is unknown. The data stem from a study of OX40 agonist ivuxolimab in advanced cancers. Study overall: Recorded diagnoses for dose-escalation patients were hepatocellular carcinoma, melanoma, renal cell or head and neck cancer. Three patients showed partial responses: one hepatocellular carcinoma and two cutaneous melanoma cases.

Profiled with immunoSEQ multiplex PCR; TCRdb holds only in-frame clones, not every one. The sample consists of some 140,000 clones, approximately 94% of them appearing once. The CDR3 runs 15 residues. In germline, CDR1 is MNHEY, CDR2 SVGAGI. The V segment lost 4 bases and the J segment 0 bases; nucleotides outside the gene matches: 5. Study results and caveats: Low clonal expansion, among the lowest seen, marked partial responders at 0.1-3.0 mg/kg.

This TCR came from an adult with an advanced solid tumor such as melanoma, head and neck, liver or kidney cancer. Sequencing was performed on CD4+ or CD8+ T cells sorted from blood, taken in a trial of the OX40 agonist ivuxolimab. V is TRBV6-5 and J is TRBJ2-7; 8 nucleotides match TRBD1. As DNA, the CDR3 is TGTGCCAGCAGTTCCCGGGACAGGAACTCCTACGAGCAGTACTTC. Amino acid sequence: CASSSRDRNSYEQYF.